The 17 T cell receptor beta chains given below trace back to one sample, sequenced in a study of blood T cell repertoires in COVID-19. The data were produced by immunoSEQ multiplex PCR, yet TCRdb's version contains in-frame clones alone and is incomplete. The table has 250,000 or so clones, around four fifths seen once; the top ten hold around 6.8%. Material for sequencing was peripheral blood. These receptors were collected from an older woman with active or convalescent COVID-19.

This clone turned up a few times. The CDR3 here is CASSRTPNTEAFF. As DNA, the CDR3 is TGTGCCAGTAGCCGGACACCCAACACTGAAGCTTTCTTT. This sequence joins TRBV19 and TRBJ1-1, with D possibly matching TRBD1 (5 bases). Trimming left V 6 bases short and J 2 bases short, with 10 bases between. This CDR3 is built from 13 residues. CDR1 and CDR2 from the germline V gene are LNHDA and SQIVND (reference sequence).

The chain is built from TRBV5-1 and TRBJ2-7; 11 bases map to TRBD2. The CDR3 sequence is 18 residues long. With V trimmed by 0 bases and J by 0 bases, 8 bases remained unmatched. Germline CDR1 is SGHRS and CDR2 is YFSETQ. For the CDR3, the DNA is TGCGCCAGCAGCTTGGAGCGGGCTAGCGGGAGGAACTCCTACGAGCAGTACTTC. As protein: CASSLERASGRNSYEQYF.

The chain is built from TRBV7-2 and TRBJ2-5; 11 bases fit TRBD2. The CDR3 consists of 14 residues. The germline gives CDR1 SGHTA, CDR2 FQGNSA. The trim removed 5 bases at V and 4 bases at J, leaving 3 bases unmatched. The CDR3 DNA sequence: TGTGCCAGCAGCGCTGGACTAGCGGGAGAGACCCAGTACTTC. Translating it yields CASSAGLAGETQYF.

This clone was counted a single time. The chain links TRBV7-2 to TRBJ2-3, with D unclear. CDR1 SGHTA and CDR2 FQGNSA come from the germline V gene. The V end was cut by 2 bases, the J end by 5 bases, with 8 bases between. The CDR3 contains 13 residues. The CDR3 nucleotides read TGTGCCAGCAGCTTACAAAGCGAAGATACGCAGTATTTT. This codes for CASSLQSEDTQYF. Full variable domain (rest looked up from reference TRBV7-2 and TRBJ2-3): GAGVSQSPSNKVTEKGKDVELRCDPISGHTALYWYRQSLGQGLEFLIYFQGNSAPDKSGLPSDRFSAERTGGSVSTLTIQRTQQEDSAVYLCASSLQSEDTQYFGPGTRLTVL.

The rearrangement joins TRBV7-9 to TRBJ1-4, with TRBD1 identical over 10 bases. This CDR3 comprises 19 residues. The V gene's germline CDR1 is SEHNR and CDR2 FQNEAQ (reference sequence). Germline trimming cut 5 bases from V and 0 bases from J; bases unmatched to any gene: 12. Here the CDR3 reads CASSQPTGGYLATNEKLFF. CDR3 DNA sequence: TGTGCCAGCAGCCAACCGACAGGGGGCTATTTGGCAACTAATGAAAAACTGTTTTTT.

The chain has TRBV4-2 and TRBJ1-1; D not resolved. The CDR3 extends over 14 amino acids. Germline CDR1 is LGHNA and CDR2 is YNFKEQ. Trimming removed 2 bases from V and 0 bases from J, with 7 bases in between. This CDR3 is CASSQSELNTEAFF. CDR3 nucleotides: TGTGCCAGCAGCCAAAGCGAGTTGAACACTGAAGCTTTCTTT.

The chain joins TRBV19 to TRBJ1-5; D uncertain. There are 13 residues in the CDR3. Deletions cut 4 bases from V and 4 bases from J, with 8 bases between. CDR1 is LNHDA, CDR2 SQIVND, per germline (reference sequence). CDR3 sequence reads: CASSKRTNQPQHF. The CDR3 DNA reads as TGTGCCAGTAGTAAGCGTACTAATCAGCCCCAGCATTTT.

The chain employs TRBV11-2 and TRBJ1-4; 7 positions match TRBD1. The junction had 11 bases not matched to a gene; V was cut back by 0 bases and J by 13 bases. There are 15 residues in the CDR3. The germline gives CDR1 SGHAT, CDR2 FQNNGV. This CDR3 is CASSLELGGQDRLFF. For the CDR3, the DNA is TGTGCCAGCAGCTTAGAGTTAGGCGGACAGGATCGACTGTTTTTT. The complete variable domain, with remaining parts taken from reference TRBV11-2 and TRBJ1-4, reads EAGVAQSPRYKIIEKRQSVAFWCNPISGHATLYWYQQILGQGPKLLIQFQNNGVVDDSQLPKDRFSAERLKGVDSTLKIQPAKLEDSAVYLCASSLELGGQDRLFFGSGTQLSVL.

The rearrangement joins TRBV7-9 to TRBJ2-1; perhaps TRBD2 as D (7 bases). This CDR3 comprises 17 residues. Germline V CDR1 and CDR2: SEHNR, FQNEAQ (reference sequence). Trimming left V 6 bases short and J 6 bases short, with 24 bases between. The DNA of the CDR3 is TGTGCCAGCAGTCACTCCGCGGCGGGGGTAGGGGGCAATGAGCAGTTCTTC. Translated: CASSHSAAGVGGNEQFF.

The rearrangement links TRBV7-9 to TRBJ2-5; 7 nucleotides match TRBD2. Germline CDR1 and CDR2: SEHNR and FQNEAQ (reference sequence). J was trimmed by 1 base and V by 4 bases; bases with no gene match: 3. The CDR3 loop spans 14 amino acids. CDR3 in DNA: TGTGCCAGCAGCTCAGCGGGGCCCCAAGAGACCCAGTACTTC. It is translated as CASSSAGPQETQYF.

V usage is TRBV6-2 or TRBV6-3 and J usage is TRBJ2-5; 10 bases are shared with TRBD2. The germline V gene encodes CDR1 MNHEY and CDR2 SVGEGT. This CDR3 is built from 16 residues. The junction had 7 bases not matched to a gene; V was cut back by 2 bases and J by 4 bases. The CDR3 loop reads CASSYQRGGLAETQYF. CDR3 sequence (DNA): TGTGCCAGCAGTTACCAGCGGGGGGGGCTCGCAGAGACCCAGTACTTC.

The CDR3 spells CASSLEPAVSGNTIYF. The CDR3, as DNA: TGTGCCAGCAGCTTGGAGCCGGCGGTCTCTGGAAACACCATATATTTT. The chain has TRBV5-5 and TRBJ1-3; D is uncertain. The CDR3 consists of 16 residues. Looked up from germline, CDR1 is SGHKS and CDR2 is YYEKEE (reference sequence). V was shortened by 0 bases and J by 0 bases, with 10 bases between the two germline ends.

The chain couples TRBV5-1 to TRBJ2-5; 7 nucleotides align to TRBD1. This CDR3 is 15 amino acids long. With V trimmed by 4 bases and J by 4 bases, 10 bases remained unmatched. Germline V gene data show CDR1 as SGHRS and CDR2 as YFSETQ. Written as DNA, the CDR3 is TGCGCCAGCAGCCCCTGGGACAGTGAGGTAGAGACCCAGTACTTC. Protein sequence: CASSPWDSEVETQYF.

CDR3 nucleotides: TGTGCCAGCAGCTTGGGGACTAGCGGGAGTCGGTGGTTAGATACGCAGTATTTT. Translation gives CASSLGTSGSRWLDTQYF. The chain employs TRBV5-5 and TRBJ2-3, with 13 nucleotides matching TRBD2. Trimming cost V 0 bases and J 5 bases; bases outside gene matches: 9. Germline assignment: CDR1 SGHKS and CDR2 YYEKEE (reference sequence). This CDR3 is 18 amino acids long.

The V and J genes are TRBV6-5 and TRBJ2-2, with TRBD1 matching 12 bases. Germline V lookup: CDR1 MNHEY, CDR2 SVGAGI. The CDR3 is 15 residues long. V shed 6 bases and J 7 bases; nucleotides not matched to a gene: 6. The CDR3 DNA is TGTGCCAGCAGCGGGACAGGGGGCGTAGGCGGGGAGCTGTTTTTT. Translated, it gives CASSGTGGVGGELFF.

The CDR3 DNA reads TGTGCCAGCAGCTTAGACGTCCAAGAGACCCAGTACTTC. Translation: CASSLDVQETQYF. The genes are TRBV11-3 and TRBJ2-5; D call uncertain. Trimming left V 0 bases short and J 1 base short, with 3 bases between. Per the germline V gene, CDR1 is SGHNT and CDR2 is YENEEA. This CDR3 comprises 13 residues.

The J gene is TRBJ1-6, the V gene TRBV5-1, with TRBD1 identical over 8 bases. CDR1 and CDR2 (germline): SGHRS, YFSETQ. With 0 bases clipped from V and 12 bases from J, the junction kept 5 bases outside the gene matches. The CDR3 is 14 amino acids. CDR3 DNA sequence: TGCGCCAGCAGCTTGGAGGGACAGGCGAGACCCCTCCACTTT. This encodes CASSLEGQARPLHF. The full variable domain, in which reference TRBV5-1 and TRBJ1-6 provide the parts outside the CDR3, is KAGVTQTPRYLIKTRGQQVTLSCSPISGHRSVSWYQQTPGQGLQFLFEYFSETQRNKGNFPGRFSGRQFSNSRSEMNVSTLELGDSALYLCASSLEGQARPLHFGNGTRLTVT.